One sample yielded the 8 T cell receptor beta chains listed below, sequenced in a study of Ad26.COV2.S vaccination and SARS-CoV-2 variants. Treatment meaning: 15 to 20 received Ad26.COV2.S at low or high dose, single or two shots; about 5 received placebo; per-sample allocation not given. The study sampled participants on day 63 after the first vaccine or placebo injection. Libraries were prepared by immunoSEQ multiplex PCR; TCRdb keeps only in-frame clonotypes and omits some of them. The profile shows about 330,000 clones, approximately 87% of them singletons. The material sequenced was peripheral blood, taken in a trial of Ad26.COV2.S vaccine versus placebo. These TCRs come from a person aged 18-60 years who received the Ad26.COV2.S COVID-19 vaccine or a placebo.

The chain links TRBV6-5 to TRBJ2-5, with D maybe TRBD1 (6 bases). Trimming cost V 6 bases and J 5 bases, with 10 bases left between them. The CDR3 spans 12 residues. In germline, CDR1 is MNHEY, CDR2 SVGAGI. CDR3 sequence (DNA): TGTGCCAGCAGAGATAGGGGGGAGACCCAGTACTTC. The encoded protein is CASRDRGETQYF.

The chain has TRBV3-1 (or the pseudogene TRBV3-2) and TRBJ2-7; D perhaps matches TRBD2 (6 bases). This CDR3 has 13 amino acids. In germline, CDR1 is LGHDT, CDR2 YNNKEL (reference sequence). V lost 5 bases and J 6 bases, leaving 14 bases between the germline ends. CDR3 coding DNA: TGTGCCAGCAGCAGACAGACTAGTGGCGAGCAGTACGTC. It is translated as CASSRQTSGEQYV.

V is TRBV7-6 and J is TRBJ2-2, with TRBD2 identical over 12 bases. CDR1 and CDR2 from the germline V gene are SGHVS and FNYEAQ. The CDR3 is made up of 16 amino acids. V was clipped by 5 bases and J by 7 bases; unmatched bases: 8. The CDR3 nucleotides read TGTGCCAGCAGCACCTCTAGCGGGGGGGCGGACGGGGAGCTGTTTTTT. Translation: CASSTSSGGADGELFF.

V is TRBV7-2 and J is TRBJ1-4, with D perhaps matching TRBD1 (5 bases). The ends were cut back, 5 bases at V and 0 bases at J, with 10 bases in the middle. This CDR3 contains 15 residues. Germline V gene lookup returns CDR1 SGHTA and CDR2 FQGNSA. The CDR3 DNA reads as TGTGCCAGCAGCCCCGGGGGGGCAACTAATGAAAAACTGTTTTTT. It yields the protein CASSPGGATNEKLFF.

The rearrangement joins TRBV21-1 to TRBJ1-1; TRBD1, as called in the table, went unchecked against the DNA. TRBV21-1 is designated a pseudogene. The CDR3 is 15 amino acids. CDR3 in DNA: TGTGCCAGCAGCGGGACAGGGGCAGTGAACACTGAAGCTTTCTTT. This encodes CASSGTGAVNTEAFF.

The chain recombines TRBV24-1 with TRBJ2-1; 8 bases agree with TRBD1. Germline V gene lookup returns CDR1 KGHDR and CDR2 SFDVKD. This CDR3 contains 16 residues. V lost 4 bases, J lost 3 bases, and 7 bases stayed unmatched. DNA of the CDR3: TGTGCCACCAGTGACTCTGGGACAGGCCTCTACAATGAGCAGTTCTTC. Translating gives CATSDSGTGLYNEQFF.

The J gene is TRBJ1-5, the V gene TRBV6-1; no firm D call. This CDR3 region has 14 residues. Germline V gene sequence: CDR1 MNHNS, CDR2 SASEGT. Trimming took off 3 bases at V and 0 bases at J, with 6 bases between the two ends. The CDR3 loop reads CASSDPYSNQPQHF. CDR3 in DNA: TGTGCCAGCAGTGATCCTTATAGCAATCAGCCCCAGCATTTT.

The chain links TRBV2 to TRBJ2-3; the D gene is possibly TRBD1 (5 bases). Germline V gene lookup returns CDR1 SNHLY and CDR2 FYNNEI. There are 13 residues in the CDR3. V lost 8 bases and J lost 3, with 12 bases in between. The CDR3 DNA reads as TGTGCCAGCGCGGTCAGGGAAACAGATACGCAGTATTTT. Translation: CASAVRETDTQYF. The variable domain in full, with the rest retrieved from reference TRBV2 and TRBJ2-3, is EPEVTQTPSHQVTQMGQEVILRCVPISNHLYFYWYRQILGQKVEFLVSFYNNEISEKSEIFDDQFSVERPDGSNFTLKIRSTKLEDSAMYFCASAVRETDTQYFGPGTRLTVL.